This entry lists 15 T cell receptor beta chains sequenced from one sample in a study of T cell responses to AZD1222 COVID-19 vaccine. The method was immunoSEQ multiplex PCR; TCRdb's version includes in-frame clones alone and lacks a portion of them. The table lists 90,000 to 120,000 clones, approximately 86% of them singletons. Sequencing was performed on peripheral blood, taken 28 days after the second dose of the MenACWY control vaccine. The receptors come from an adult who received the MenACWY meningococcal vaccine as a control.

The CDR3 DNA reads TGTGCCAGCAGAACTACGGGACAGGGGAACACCGGGGAGCTGTTTTTT. Encoded protein: CASRTTGQGNTGELFF. The rearrangement joins TRBV6-6 to TRBJ2-2, with 9 bases fitting TRBD1. CDR1 and CDR2 from the germline V gene are MNHNY and SVGAGI (reference sequence). The CDR3 covers 16 residues. V lost 6 bases to trimming and J lost 1 base; unmatched junction nucleotides: 6.

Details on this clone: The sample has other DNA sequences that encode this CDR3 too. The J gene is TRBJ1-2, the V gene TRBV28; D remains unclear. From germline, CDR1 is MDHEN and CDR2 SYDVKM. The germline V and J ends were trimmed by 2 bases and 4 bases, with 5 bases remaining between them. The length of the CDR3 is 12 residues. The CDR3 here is CASSLTGYGYTF. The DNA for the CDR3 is TGTGCCAGCAGTTTAACCGGCTATGGCTACACCTTC.

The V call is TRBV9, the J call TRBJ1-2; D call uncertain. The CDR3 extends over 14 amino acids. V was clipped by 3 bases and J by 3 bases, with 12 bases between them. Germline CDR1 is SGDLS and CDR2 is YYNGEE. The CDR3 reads CASSAPGTHYGYTF. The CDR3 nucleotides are TGTGCCAGCAGCGCACCTGGCACGCACTATGGCTACACCTTC.

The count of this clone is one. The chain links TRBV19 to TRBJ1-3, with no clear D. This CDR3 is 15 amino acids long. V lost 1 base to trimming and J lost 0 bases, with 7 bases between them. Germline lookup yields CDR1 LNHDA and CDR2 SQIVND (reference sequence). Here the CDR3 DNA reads TGTGCCAGTAGTATAGGTGGAAGCTCTGGAAACACCATATATTTT. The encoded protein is CASSIGGSSGNTIYF.

The CDR3 DNA is TGTGCCAGCAGTTACTCGGACAGGGTAATCGGCACTGAAGCTTTCTTT. Its translation is CASSYSDRVIGTEAFF. The gene calls are TRBV6-5 and TRBJ1-1; 8 nucleotides align to TRBD1. The CDR3 loop spans 16 amino acids. V lost 0 bases to trimming and J lost 4 bases; unmatched junction nucleotides: 7. CDR1 MNHEY and CDR2 SVGAGI come from the germline V gene.

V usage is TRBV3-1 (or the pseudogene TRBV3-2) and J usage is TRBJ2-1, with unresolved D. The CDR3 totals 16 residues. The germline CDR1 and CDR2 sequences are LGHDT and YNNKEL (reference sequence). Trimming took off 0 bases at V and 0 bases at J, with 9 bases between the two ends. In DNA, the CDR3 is TGTGCCAGCAGCCAAGATCGCTGGAGCTCCTACAATGAGCAGTTCTTC. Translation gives CASSQDRWSSYNEQFF.

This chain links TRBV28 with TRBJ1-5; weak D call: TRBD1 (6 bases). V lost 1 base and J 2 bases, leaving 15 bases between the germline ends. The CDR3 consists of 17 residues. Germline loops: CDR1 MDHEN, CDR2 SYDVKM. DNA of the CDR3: TGTGCCAGCAGTTTATCCGGGGGCGGGGTTCGCAATCAGCCCCAGCATTTT. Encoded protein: CASSLSGGGVRNQPQHF.

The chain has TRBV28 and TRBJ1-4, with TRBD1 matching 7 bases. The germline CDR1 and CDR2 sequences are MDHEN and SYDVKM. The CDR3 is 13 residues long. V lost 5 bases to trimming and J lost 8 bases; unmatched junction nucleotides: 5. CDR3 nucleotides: TGTGCCAGCAGTCCGACAGGGCGAGAAAAACTGTTTTTT. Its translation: CASSPTGREKLFF.

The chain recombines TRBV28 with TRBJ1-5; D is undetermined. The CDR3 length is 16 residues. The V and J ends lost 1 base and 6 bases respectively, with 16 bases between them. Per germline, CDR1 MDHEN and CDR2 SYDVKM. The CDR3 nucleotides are TGTGCCAGCAGTTTATCGGAAGGGAGGAGAAGTCAGCCCCAGCATTTT. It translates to CASSLSEGRRSQPQHF.

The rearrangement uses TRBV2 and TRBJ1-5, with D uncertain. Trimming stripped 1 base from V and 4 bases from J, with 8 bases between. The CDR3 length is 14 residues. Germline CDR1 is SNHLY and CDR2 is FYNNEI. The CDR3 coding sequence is TGTGCCAGCAGTGAAGGGACGAGAAATCAGCCCCAGCATTTT. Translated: CASSEGTRNQPQHF.

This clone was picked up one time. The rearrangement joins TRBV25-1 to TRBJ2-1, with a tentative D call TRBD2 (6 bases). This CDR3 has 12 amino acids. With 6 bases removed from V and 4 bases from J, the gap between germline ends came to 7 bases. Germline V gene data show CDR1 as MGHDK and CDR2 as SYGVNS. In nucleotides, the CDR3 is TGTGCCAGCAGGGGACTGTACAATGAGCAGTTCTTC. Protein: CASRGLYNEQFF. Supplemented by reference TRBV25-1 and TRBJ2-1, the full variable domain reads EADIYQTPRYLVIGTGKKITLECSQTMGHDKMYWYQQDPGMELHLIHYSYGVNSTEKGDLSSESTVSRIRTEHFPLTLESARPSHTSQYLCASRGLYNEQFFGPGTRLTVL.

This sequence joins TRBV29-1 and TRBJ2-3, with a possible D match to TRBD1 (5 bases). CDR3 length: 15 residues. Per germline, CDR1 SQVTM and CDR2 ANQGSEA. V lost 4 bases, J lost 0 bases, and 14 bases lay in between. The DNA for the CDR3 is TGCAGCGTTGTTTGGGGCGACGCCAGCACAGATACGCAGTATTTT. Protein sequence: CSVVWGDASTDTQYF.

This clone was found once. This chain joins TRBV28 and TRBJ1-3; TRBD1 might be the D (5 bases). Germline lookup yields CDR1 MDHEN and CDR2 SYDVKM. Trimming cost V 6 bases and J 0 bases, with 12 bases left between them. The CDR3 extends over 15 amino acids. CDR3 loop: CASRPGGSSGNTIYF. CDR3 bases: TGTGCCAGCAGACCCGGGGGGAGCTCTGGAAACACCATATATTTT.

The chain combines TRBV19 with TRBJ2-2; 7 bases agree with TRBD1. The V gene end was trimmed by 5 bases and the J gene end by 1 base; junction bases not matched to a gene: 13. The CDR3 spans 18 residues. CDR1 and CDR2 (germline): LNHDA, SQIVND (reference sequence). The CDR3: CASSYPPPRGWNTGELFF. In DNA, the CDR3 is TGTGCCAGTAGTTACCCTCCCCCCAGGGGGTGGAACACCGGGGAGCTGTTTTTT.

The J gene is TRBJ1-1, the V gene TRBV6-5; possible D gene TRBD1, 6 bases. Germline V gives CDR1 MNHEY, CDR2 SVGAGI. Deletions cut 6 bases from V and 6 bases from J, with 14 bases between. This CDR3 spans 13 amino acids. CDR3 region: CASSTQGGSEAFF. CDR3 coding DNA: TGTGCCAGCAGCACACAGGGTGGGTCTGAAGCTTTCTTT.